These 27 T cell receptor beta chains originate from one sample sequenced in a study of blood T cells in healthy people across ages. Next came a second PCR, run for about 6 to 11 cycles, which used a sample-barcoded 5' primer along with a J-beta primer mix. MiXCR, run by TCRdb on the 5' RACE reads, gives a single entry per CDR3 protein. The sample holds some 730,000 distinct CDR3 sequences, 20% to 25% seen once. Sequences were obtained from blood. These receptors all stem from a man aged 65 to 85 in good health.

This clonotype was detected a few times. This CDR3 is missing its conserved last phenylalanine or tryptophan, likely due to a read error. The rearrangement uses TRBV28 and TRBJ2-4; no clear D gene. Germline V lookup: CDR1 MDHEN, CDR2 SYDVKM. V lost 3 bases, J lost 0 bases, and 6 bases lay in between. CDR3 size: 14 residues. CDR3 coding DNA: TGTGCCAGCAGTTTTGCTCTAGCCAAAAACATTCAGTACCTC. Protein: CASSFALAKNIQYL.

The sample holds a few counts of this clonotype. The CDR3 loop reads CASSPGLPLGGYTF. CDR3 DNA sequence: TGTGCCAGCAGCCCGGGACTCCCCTTAGGTGGCTACACCTTC. The V gene is TRBV7-9, the J gene TRBJ1-2; maybe TRBD1 (5 bases). Germline CDR1 reads SEHNR; CDR2 reads FQNEAQ (reference sequence). The CDR3 runs 14 residues. The V end lost 5 bases, the J end lost 7 bases, and 17 bases lay between the germline ends.

The sample holds a few counts of this clonotype. The rearrangement joins TRBV7-7 to TRBJ2-7; 12 bases align to TRBD2. The DNA end favors TRBJ2-1, so the J call may be wrong. CDR3 length: 15 amino acids. The germline gives CDR1 SSHAT, CDR2 FNYEAQ (reference sequence). CDR3 loop: CASSSGLAGPNEQFF. In DNA, the CDR3 is TGTGCCAGCAGCTCCGGACTAGCGGGACCTAATGAGCAGTTCTTC.

This clonotype was counted only a few times. The chain is built from TRBV3-1 and TRBJ1-5; the D gene is possibly TRBD1 (5 bases). Trimming stripped 4 bases from V and 0 bases from J, with 13 bases between. CDR1 is LGHDT and CDR2 is YNNKEL in the germline V gene (reference sequence). This CDR3 has 16 amino acids. CDR3: CASSPGGSLSNQPQHF. CDR3 bases: TGTGCCAGCAGCCCGGGGGGGAGCCTTAGCAATCAGCCCCAGCATTTT.

This clonotype was counted between two and nine times. The genes are TRBV12-3 or TRBV12-4 and TRBJ2-3, with unresolved D. This CDR3 has 11 residues. Trimming took off 6 bases at V and 7 bases at J, with 8 bases between the two ends. CDR3 loop: CASRRLHTQYF. As DNA, the CDR3 is TGTGCCAGCAGGAGACTTCATACGCAGTATTTT.

This clonotype was observed a few times. The V gene is TRBV23-1, the J gene TRBJ1-2; D not certain. TRBV23-1 counts as an open reading frame of uncertain function. Trimming shortened V by 0 bases and J by 5 bases, and 7 bases separated the two germline ends. The CDR3 covers 13 residues. The CDR3 coding sequence is TGCGCCAGCAGTCAATCGTCCAGATATGGCTACACCTTC. It translates to CASSQSSRYGYTF.

This clonotype appeared many times. This chain joins TRBV7-9 and TRBJ2-7; TRBD1 agrees at 8 bases. The trim removed 5 bases at V and 3 bases at J, leaving 6 bases unmatched. The germline V gene encodes CDR1 SEHNR and CDR2 FQNEAQ (reference sequence). The CDR3 runs 14 residues. CDR3 in amino acids: CASSGRTGYYEQYF. In nucleotides, the CDR3 is TGTGCCAGCAGCGGGCGGACAGGGTACTACGAGCAGTACTTC.

In this sample, this clonotype turned up a few times. V and J are TRBV7-8 and TRBJ2-6; 7 bases line up with TRBD1. The CDR3 totals 14 residues. The ends lost 5 bases at V and 9 bases at J; junction bases unmatched: 7. CDR1 and CDR2 from the germline V gene are SGHVS and FQNEAQ. CDR3: CASSPRGQSNVLTF. The CDR3 DNA reads as TGTGCCAGCAGCCCGAGGGGACAGAGCAACGTCCTGACTTTC.

The V and J genes are TRBV12-3 or TRBV12-4 and TRBJ2-3; D ambiguous. V lost 2 bases, J lost 2 bases, and 8 bases lay in between. The CDR3 runs to 14 residues. CDR3 in DNA: TGTGCCAGCAGTTTATGGGCCACCACAGATACGCAGTATTTT. It translates to CASSLWATTDTQYF.

This chain uses TRBV12-3 or TRBV12-4 with TRBJ1-2; 9 nucleotides match TRBD1. With 4 bases clipped from V and 4 bases from J, the junction kept 7 bases outside the gene matches. The CDR3 is made up of 15 amino acids. The CDR3 loop is CASSWRDRDPYGYTF. The CDR3 nucleotides read TGTGCCAGCAGTTGGAGGGACAGGGACCCCTATGGCTACACCTTC.

The sample holds many counts of this clonotype. V is TRBV27 and J is TRBJ2-1, with TRBD1 identical over 9 bases. The CDR3 is 15 residues long. Germline assignment: CDR1 MNHEY and CDR2 SMNVEV (reference sequence). J was trimmed by 2 bases and V by 6 bases; bases with no gene match: 5. CDR3 DNA: TGTGCCAGCAGACGAGACAGGGGGGCCTACAATGAGCAGTTCTTC. Translation: CASRRDRGAYNEQFF.

On this clonotype itself: A much larger clone sits a single nucleotide away, making a read error possible. The chain couples TRBV28 to TRBJ1-2, with 7 bases that match TRBD1. This CDR3 spans 13 amino acids. Germline CDR1 and CDR2: MDHEN and SYDVKM. V was clipped by 4 bases and J by 7 bases; unmatched bases: 6. The CDR3 DNA follows: TGTGCCAGCAGTTCGGACAGGCCCTTTGGCTACACCTTC. The encoded protein is CASSSDRPFGYTF.

The chain joins TRBV5-6 to TRBJ2-5, with 12 bases aligning to TRBD2. The closer fit of TRBJ2-1 to the DNA end suggests the J call may be wrong. Germline V gene lookup returns CDR1 SGHDT and CDR2 YYEEEE. CDR3 length equals 15 residues. In nucleotides, the CDR3 is TGTGCCAGCAACAAACTAGCGGGGGGATACAATGAGCAGTTCTTC. Its translation is CASNKLAGGYNEQFF.

The rearrangement uses TRBV28 and TRBJ2-7; D may match TRBD1 or TRBD2 (5 bases each). The CDR3 spans 11 residues. CDR1 is MDHEN, CDR2 SYDVKM, per germline. Trimming stripped 6 bases from V and 9 bases from J, with 12 bases between. The CDR3 is CASRRGLVQYF. The DNA for the CDR3 is TGTGCCAGCAGACGGGGCCTGGTGCAGTACTTC. The entire variable domain, with the rest obtained from reference TRBV28 and TRBJ2-7, is as follows: DVKVTQSSRYLVKRTGEKVFLECVQDMDHENMFWYRQDPGLGLRLIYFSYDVKMKEKGDIPEGYSVSREKKERFSLILESASTNQTSMYLCASRRGLVQYFGPGTRLTVT.

Many counts were recorded for this clonotype. This chain uses TRBV5-1 with TRBJ2-7; TRBD2 aligns across 11 bases. J gave up 0 bases and V 4 bases, and 3 bases lay outside the gene matches. The CDR3 totals 15 residues. Germline loops: CDR1 SGHRS, CDR2 YFSETQ. The CDR3 sequence is CASSRLAGSSYEQYF. CDR3 nucleotide sequence: TGCGCCAGCAGCAGACTAGCGGGGAGCTCCTACGAGCAGTACTTC.

This clonotype has a handful of counts. V and J are TRBV21-1 and TRBJ2-7. TRBV21-1 is reported as a pseudogene. The CDR3 has 14 residues. The CDR3 sequence: CASSKPDIPYEQYF. CDR3 DNA sequence: TGTGCCAGCAGCAAACCCGACATTCCCTACGAGCAGTACTTC.

The gene calls are TRBV19 and TRBJ1-3; D gene ambiguous. The CDR3 totals 13 residues. V dropped 8 bases and J dropped 5 bases, with 13 bases sitting between them. Germline lookup yields CDR1 LNHDA and CDR2 SQIVND (reference sequence). For the CDR3, the DNA is TGTGCCAGTTCTGTGCAAAGACGAAACACCATATATTTT. It specifies CASSVQRRNTIYF. Based on the CDR3 plus reference TRBV19 and TRBJ1-3, the full variable domain is DGGITQSPKYLFRKEGQNVTLSCEQNLNHDAMYWYRQDPGQGLRLIYYSQIVNDFQKGDIAEGYSVSREKKESFPLTVTSAQKNPTAFYLCASSVQRRNTIYFGEGSWLTVV.

This clonotype was detected only a few times. The chain uses TRBV18 and TRBJ2-3; TRBD2 matches at 8 bases. Losses at the gene ends were 3 bases for V and 6 bases for J; bases not matched to a gene: 5. CDR3 size: 14 residues. The V gene's germline CDR1 is KGHSH and CDR2 LQKENI. DNA for the CDR3: TGTGCCAGCTCACCTAGCGGGGATTGGGATACGCAGTATTTT. Translating gives CASSPSGDWDTQYF. The full variable domain, with the rest looked up from reference TRBV18 and TRBJ2-3, is NAGVMQNPRHLVRRRGQEARLRCSPMKGHSHVYWYRQLPEEGLKFMVYLQKENIIDESGMPKERFSAEFPKEGPSILRIQQVVRGDSAAYFCASSPSGDWDTQYFGPGTRLTVL.

This clonotype appeared many times. The chain joins TRBV7-9 to TRBJ1-2, with a possible D match to TRBD1 (5 bases). This CDR3 is built from 14 residues. V was cut by 4 bases and J by 3 bases, with 12 bases left in between. CDR1 is SEHNR and CDR2 is FQNEAQ in the germline V gene (reference sequence). The CDR3: CASSSSDSYYGYTF. The CDR3 bases are TGTGCCAGCAGCTCCTCCGACAGTTACTATGGCTACACCTTC.

There are a few counts of this clonotype. The V gene is TRBV6-5, the J gene TRBJ2-7, with 14 nucleotides matching TRBD2. V lost 5 bases to trimming and J lost 4 bases; unmatched junction nucleotides: 4. The CDR3 length is 15 residues. The germline V gene encodes CDR1 MNHEY and CDR2 SVGAGI. The CDR3 spells CASSRGLAGVYEQYF. CDR3 DNA sequence: TGTGCCAGCAGTCGGGGACTAGCGGGGGTTTACGAGCAGTACTTC.

This sequence joins TRBV20-1 and TRBJ2-5, with TRBD2 identical over 9 bases. The J call could be wrong; TRBJ2-1 is a better fit for the DNA end. Per the germline V gene, CDR1 is DFQATT and CDR2 is SNEGSKA (reference sequence). The CDR3 extends over 17 amino acids. CDR3 sequence (DNA): TGCAGTGCCGAAGCGGGGGGCACTCAGAGCTCCTACAATGAGCAGTTCTTC. Its protein is CSAEAGGTQSSYNEQFF.

This chain joins TRBV3-1 and TRBJ1-1, with 8 bases identical to TRBD1. The junction had 3 bases not matched to a gene; V was cut back by 1 base and J by 5 bases. Germline CDR1 and CDR2: LGHDT and YNNKEL (reference sequence). CDR3 length: 14 amino acids. The CDR3 is CASSQGTGRTEAFF. The CDR3 DNA sequence: TGTGCCAGCAGCCAAGGGACAGGGAGAACTGAAGCTTTCTTT.

This clonotype was seen many times. V usage is TRBV12-3 or TRBV12-4 and J usage is TRBJ2-1, with 7 bases aligning to TRBD1. V lost 5 bases, J lost 15 bases, and 13 bases stayed unmatched. The CDR3 is 13 residues long. The CDR3 loop is CASSPRQGARWFF. The CDR3 DNA is TGTGCCAGCAGTCCAAGACAGGGCGCGCGATGGTTCTTC.

In this sample, this clonotype turned up a few times. This rearrangement joins TRBV20-1 to TRBJ2-7; possibly TRBD1 for D (5 bases). Germline V CDR1 and CDR2: DFQATT, SNEGSKA (reference sequence). This CDR3 is built from 13 residues. V gave up 0 bases and J gave up 4 bases, with 10 bases separating them. CDR3 region: CSARDRSGYEQYV. DNA for the CDR3: TGCAGTGCTAGAGATCGATCAGGGTACGAGCAGTACGTC.

In the case of this clonotype: An end of the junction differs from the germline gene, which may be a read error. The rearrangement links TRBV5-1 to TRBJ2-7; TRBD2 aligns across 10 bases. The J call may be faulty, since TRBJ2-1 better matches the DNA end. The CDR3 loop spans 16 amino acids. Per the germline V gene, CDR1 is SGHRS and CDR2 is YFSETQ. The CDR3 is CASSLAPAGGVNEQFF. CDR3 bases: TGCGCCAGCAGTTTGGCGCCAGCGGGAGGGGTCAATGAGCAGTTCTTC.

This clonotype was seen many times. The V call is TRBV29-1, the J call TRBJ2-6, with D unresolved. Looked up from germline, CDR1 is SQVTM and CDR2 is ANQGSEA. Trimming pared 4 bases from V and 0 bases from J, leaving 7 bases between. CDR3 length: 14 amino acids. The CDR3 here is CSVVDPSGANVLTF. The CDR3 DNA is TGCAGCGTTGTAGACCCCTCTGGGGCCAACGTCCTGACTTTC.

This clonotype was seen a few times. The CDR3 DNA is TGCGCCAGCAGCCCGGACACAGCTAGCAATCAGCCCCAGCATTTT. Amino acids: CASSPDTASNQPQHF. The J gene is TRBJ1-5, the V gene TRBV5-1; D possibly corresponds to TRBD1 (5 bases). CDR1 is SGHRS and CDR2 is YFSETQ in the germline V gene. The CDR3 has 15 amino acids. V was shortened by 4 bases and J by 0 bases, with 11 bases between the two germline ends.